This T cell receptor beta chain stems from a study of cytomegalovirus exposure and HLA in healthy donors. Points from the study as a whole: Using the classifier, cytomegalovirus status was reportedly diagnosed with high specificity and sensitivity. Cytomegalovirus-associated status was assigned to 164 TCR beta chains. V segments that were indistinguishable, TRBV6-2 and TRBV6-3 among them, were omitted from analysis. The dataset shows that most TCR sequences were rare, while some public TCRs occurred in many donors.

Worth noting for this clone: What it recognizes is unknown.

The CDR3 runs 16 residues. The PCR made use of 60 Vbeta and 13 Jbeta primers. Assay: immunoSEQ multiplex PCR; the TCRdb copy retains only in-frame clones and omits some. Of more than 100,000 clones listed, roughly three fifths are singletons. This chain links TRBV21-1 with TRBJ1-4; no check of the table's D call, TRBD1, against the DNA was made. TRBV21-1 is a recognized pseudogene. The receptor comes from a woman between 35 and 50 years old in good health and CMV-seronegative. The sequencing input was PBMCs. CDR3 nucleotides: TGTGCCAGCAAGAACTATTCCGGGACAGAGAGCGAAAAACTGTTTTTT. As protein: CASKNYSGTESEKLFF.